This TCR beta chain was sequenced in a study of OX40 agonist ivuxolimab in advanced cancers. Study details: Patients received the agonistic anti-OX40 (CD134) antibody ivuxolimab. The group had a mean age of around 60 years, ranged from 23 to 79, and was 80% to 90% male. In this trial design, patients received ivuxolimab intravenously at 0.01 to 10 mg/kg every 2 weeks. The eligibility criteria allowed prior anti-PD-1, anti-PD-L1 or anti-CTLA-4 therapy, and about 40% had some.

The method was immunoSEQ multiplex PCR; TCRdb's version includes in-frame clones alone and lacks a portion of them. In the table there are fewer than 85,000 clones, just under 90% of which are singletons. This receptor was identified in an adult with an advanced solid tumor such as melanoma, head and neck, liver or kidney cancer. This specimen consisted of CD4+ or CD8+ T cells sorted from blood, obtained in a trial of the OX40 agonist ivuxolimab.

CDR3 amino acids: CASRREPGGWYEQYF. The CDR3 nucleotides read TGCGCCAGCAGGCGAGAGCCAGGGGGCTGGTACGAGCAGTACTTC. This sequence joins TRBV5-1 and TRBJ2-7; 8 bases are a match to TRBD1. V was clipped by 5 bases and J by 4 bases; unmatched bases: 11. Germline CDR1 reads SGHRS; CDR2 reads YFSETQ. The CDR3 is made up of 15 amino acids.